These T cell receptor beta chains were read from a single sample in a study of T cells after yellow fever vaccination. TCRdb reanalysed the 5' RACE reads using MiXCR and keeps one entry per CDR3 protein. Here the sample spans about 360,000 distinct CDR3 sequences, approximately 6% being singletons. Sequencing was performed on PBMCs, taken 5 days after the yellow fever booster vaccination. The receptor source for this set is a man aged 30 to 39 who received the YFV17D yellow fever vaccine. CDR3s leave out the opening cysteine and the closing phenylalanine or tryptophan. Clone size is not always given. Where it is, it says once, few, many or a class for expanded clones.

>few|13|TRBV27
ASSPGLATTDTQY
>many|10|TRBV29-1
SVAVQAGTQY
>few|14|TRBV7-8
ASSSKQGSSYNEQF
>many|10|TRBV7-2
ASSLDLLTQY
>-|14|TRBV18
ASSPLRGEGSNEQF
>few|13|TRBV10-3
AISLYEKGLGGYT
>many|10|TRBV5-1
ASRFDVDTQY
>-|13|TRBV12-3/TRBV12-4
ASSLAGTGSQPQH
>-|12|TRBV18
ASGPGSGANVLT
>-|12|TRBV7-9
ASSPDGNSQPQH
>few|12|TRBV20-1
SARLRGNRRELF
>many|10|TRBV11-3
ASSHTAGELF
>many|13|TRBV5-1
ASHPGGTSQETQY
>few|14|TRBV20-1
SARAPTSGKAYEQY
>many|9|TRBV2
ASSTRGEQF
>-|12|TRBV6-1
ASSPTVGNQPQH
>-|13|TRBV7-6
ASSARASSDSPLH
>many|13|TRBV5-1
ASSLWDSSYNEQF
>many|13|TRBV9
ASSGGLAGNYEQY
>many|11|TRBV5-1
ASSLTRTDTQY
>-|11|TRBV20-1
IAPHSSASPLH
>many|12|TRBV7-9
ASSLGDKGNIQY
>many|12|TRBV29-1
SDILAGAYNEQF
>-|13|TRBV9
ASSADSGGSYEQY
>many|11|TRBV5-1
ASSLQGNNEQF
>few|11|TRBV5-1
ATRTNSAYEQY
>few|13|TRBV7-2
ASSLAGTDTDTQY
>many|11|TRBV20-1
SAREPRGPEQF